The rows below give T cell receptor beta chains drawn from one sample of a study of CD8 T cells in Susac syndrome. TCRdb itself ran the immunoSEQ multiplex PCR reads through MiXCR, one entry per CDR3 protein. The sample has almost 450,000 distinct CDR3 sequences; around 83% are singletons. The specimen sequenced was CD8+ T cells from PBMCs. Every receptor here comes from a human donor with multiple sclerosis. CDR3s include the opening cysteine and the closing phenylalanine or tryptophan. D genes are given only for firm matches. The size field is filled for only some rows; it gives once, few, many or a size class.

D gene: -
clone size: few
V gene: TRBV14
J gene: TRBJ2-3
CDR3 protein: CASSESIPSAFRTDTQYF
CDR3 DNA: TGTGCCAGCAGCGAAAGCATCCCTAGCGCCTTTCGCACAGATACGCAGTATTTT

D gene: -
clone size: -
V gene: TRBV7-6
J gene: TRBJ1-1
CDR3 protein: CASSLHGLTEAFF
CDR3 DNA: TGTGCCAGCAGCTTACACGGATTAACTGAAGCTTTCTTT

D gene: -
clone size: -
V gene: TRBV28
J gene: TRBJ1-1
CDR3 protein: CASSFGRATDRLPMNTEAFF
CDR3 DNA: TGTGCCAGCAGTTTTGGTAGGGCTACGGACCGATTACCCATGAACACTGAAGCTTTCTTT

D gene: -
clone size: -
V gene: TRBV18
J gene: TRBJ2-2
CDR3 protein: CASSPPTSLGELFF
CDR3 DNA: TGTGCCAGCTCACCACCGACAAGTCTCGGGGAGCTGTTTTTT

D gene: TRBD1
clone size: -
V gene: TRBV7-9
J gene: TRBJ1-4
CDR3 protein: CASSSRQGSEKLFF
CDR3 DNA: TGTGCCAGCAGCTCCCGACAGGGGAGTGAAAAACTGTTTTTT

D gene: -
clone size: few
V gene: TRBV3-1
J gene: TRBJ2-1
CDR3 protein: CASSQDRGSYNEQFF
CDR3 DNA: TGTGCCAGCAGCCAAGATCGTGGCTCCTACAATGAGCAGTTCTTC

D gene: -
clone size: -
V gene: TRBV20-1
J gene: TRBJ2-3
CDR3 protein: CSARDGRTDTQYF
CDR3 DNA: TGCAGTGCTAGAGATGGCCGGACAGATACGCAGTATTTT

D gene: -
clone size: -
V gene: TRBV5-1
J gene: TRBJ1-1
CDR3 protein: CASSLAWGAYTEAFF
CDR3 DNA: TGCGCCAGCAGCTTGGCCTGGGGGGCGTATACTGAAGCTTTCTTT

D gene: -
clone size: -
V gene: TRBV27
J gene: TRBJ2-7
CDR3 protein: CASSLEFGQEGPYEQYF
CDR3 DNA: TGTGCCAGCAGTTTAGAGTTCGGACAGGAGGGTCCCTACGAGCAGTACTTC

D gene: TRBD1
clone size: once
V gene: TRBV20-1
J gene: TRBJ1-5
CDR3 protein: CSARDPRQGRPQHF
CDR3 DNA: TGCAGTGCTAGAGACCCCAGACAGGGACGGCCCCAGCATTTT

D gene: TRBD2
clone size: -
V gene: TRBV3-1
J gene: TRBJ2-3
CDR3 protein: CASSQGEGRDTDTQYF
CDR3 DNA: TGTGCCAGCAGCCAGGGGGAGGGGCGGGACACAGATACGCAGTATTTT

D gene: TRBD1
clone size: once
V gene: TRBV27
J gene: TRBJ2-2
CDR3 protein: CASSLSTGVTGELFF
CDR3 DNA: TGTGCCAGCAGTTTATCGACAGGGGTCACCGGGGAGCTGTTTTTT

D gene: -
clone size: once
V gene: TRBV20-1
J gene: TRBJ1-1
CDR3 protein: CSAEDRDGALGTEAFF
CDR3 DNA: TGCAGTGCCGAAGATAGAGACGGGGCTTTGGGAACTGAAGCTTTCTTT

D gene: TRBD1
clone size: -
V gene: TRBV3-1
J gene: TRBJ2-2
CDR3 protein: CASSQGGETGDTGELFF
CDR3 DNA: TGTGCCAGCAGCCAAGGCGGCGAGACAGGGGACACCGGGGAGCTGTTTTTT

D gene: TRBD2
clone size: -
V gene: TRBV6-1
J gene: TRBJ2-2
CDR3 protein: CASAISGDGPGELFF
CDR3 DNA: TGTGCCAGTGCCATTAGCGGGGACGGGCCCGGGGAGCTGTTTTTT

D gene: -
clone size: -
V gene: TRBV9
J gene: TRBJ2-7
CDR3 protein: CASSVEQAFEQYF
CDR3 DNA: TGTGCCAGCAGCGTAGAACAGGCGTTCGAGCAGTACTTC

D gene: -
clone size: -
V gene: TRBV6-6
J gene: TRBJ2-3
CDR3 protein: CASSHWGRRTDTQYF
CDR3 DNA: TGTGCCAGCAGCCACTGGGGGCGGAGGACAGATACGCAGTATTTT

D gene: TRBD1
clone size: -
V gene: TRBV29-1
J gene: TRBJ1-2
CDR3 protein: CSVDWTGEGAEYGYTF
CDR3 DNA: TGCAGCGTTGATTGGACAGGGGAAGGGGCGGAGTATGGCTACACCTTC

D gene: TRBD1
clone size: -
V gene: TRBV27
J gene: TRBJ2-1
CDR3 protein: CASSLGGQAYNEQFF
CDR3 DNA: TGTGCCAGCAGCCTAGGGGGACAGGCCTACAATGAGCAGTTCTTC

D gene: -
clone size: -
V gene: TRBV27
J gene: TRBJ1-5
CDR3 protein: CASSLTGQNSNQPQHF
CDR3 DNA: TGTGCCAGCAGTTTAACGGGACAAAATAGCAATCAGCCCCAGCATTTT

D gene: TRBD2
clone size: -
V gene: TRBV27
J gene: TRBJ2-7
CDR3 protein: CASSLSGTSAIYEQYF
CDR3 DNA: TGTGCCAGCAGTCTGTCCGGGACTAGCGCCATCTACGAGCAGTACTTC

D gene: -
clone size: -
V gene: TRBV28
J gene: TRBJ2-7
CDR3 protein: CASSLKAVVSYEQYF
CDR3 DNA: TGTGCCAGCAGTTTAAAAGCGGTCGTCTCCTACGAGCAGTACTTC

D gene: TRBD1
clone size: -
V gene: TRBV5-5
J gene: TRBJ2-7
CDR3 protein: CASSHPGQGSYEQYF
CDR3 DNA: TGTGCCAGCAGCCATCCAGGACAGGGATCCTACGAGCAGTACTTC

D gene: -
clone size: few
V gene: TRBV7-9
J gene: TRBJ2-7
CDR3 protein: CASSGSGLYEQYF
CDR3 DNA: TGTGCCAGCAGCGGATCCGGCTTATACGAGCAGTACTTC

D gene: -
clone size: -
V gene: TRBV6-5
J gene: TRBJ2-1
CDR3 protein: CASSYFAGESYNEQFF
CDR3 DNA: TGTGCCAGCAGTTACTTCGCAGGGGAGTCCTACAATGAGCAGTTCTTC

D gene: TRBD1
clone size: -
V gene: TRBV30
J gene: TRBJ1-2
CDR3 protein: CAWSPGGANGYTF
CDR3 DNA: TGTGCCTGGAGCCCAGGGGGCGCTAATGGCTACACCTTC

D gene: TRBD1
clone size: -
V gene: TRBV27
J gene: TRBJ1-6
CDR3 protein: CATNPASGGRSPLHF
CDR3 DNA: TGTGCCACCAACCCCGCCTCAGGGGGCAGGTCACCCCTCCACTTT

D gene: -
clone size: once
V gene: TRBV27
J gene: TRBJ2-3
CDR3 protein: CASTPGQGIDTQYF
CDR3 DNA: TGTGCCAGCACCCCTGGGCAGGGTATAGATACGCAGTATTTT

D gene: TRBD2
clone size: -
V gene: TRBV7-6
J gene: TRBJ2-5
CDR3 protein: CASSSRTSGRVETQYF
CDR3 DNA: TGTGCCAGCAGCTCCCGGACTAGCGGGAGAGTAGAGACCCAGTACTTC

D gene: -
clone size: -
V gene: TRBV4-1
J gene: TRBJ1-1
CDR3 protein: CASSQIALNTEAFF
CDR3 DNA: TGCGCCAGCAGCCAAATTGCCTTGAACACTGAAGCTTTCTTT

D gene: TRBD1
clone size: -
V gene: TRBV5-4
J gene: TRBJ1-2
CDR3 protein: CASSPRTGPRKVYGYTF
CDR3 DNA: TGTGCCAGCAGCCCCCGGACAGGGCCTCGGAAAGTATATGGCTACACCTTC

D gene: TRBD2
clone size: -
V gene: TRBV11-2
J gene: TRBJ2-7
CDR3 protein: CASSMGGFLYEQYF
CDR3 DNA: TGTGCCAGCAGCATGGGGGGGTTTTTGTACGAGCAGTACTTC

D gene: TRBD1
clone size: -
V gene: TRBV28
J gene: TRBJ2-1
CDR3 protein: CASSWTGFKDEQFF
CDR3 DNA: TGTGCCAGCAGCTGGACAGGGTTTAAAGATGAGCAGTTCTTC

D gene: -
clone size: -
V gene: TRBV29-1
J gene: TRBJ2-7
CDR3 protein: CSVVQGFEQYF
CDR3 DNA: TGCAGCGTTGTACAGGGTTTCGAGCAGTACTTC

D gene: -
clone size: -
V gene: TRBV20-1
J gene: TRBJ2-7
CDR3 protein: CSAPIWTSSSYEQYF
CDR3 DNA: TGCAGTGCCCCGATCTGGACTTCCAGCTCCTACGAGCAGTACTTC

D gene: -
clone size: -
V gene: TRBV5-1
J gene: TRBJ1-1
CDR3 protein: CASSLGIGGRGPEAFF
CDR3 DNA: TGCGCCAGCAGCTTGGGAATCGGGGGTCGAGGCCCTGAAGCTTTCTTT

D gene: TRBD1
clone size: once
V gene: TRBV5-6
J gene: TRBJ2-2
CDR3 protein: CASSLVGGDTGELFF
CDR3 DNA: TGTGCCAGCAGCTTGGTAGGGGGCGACACCGGGGAGCTGTTTTTT

D gene: TRBD2
clone size: -
V gene: TRBV7-2
J gene: TRBJ2-3
CDR3 protein: CASSPASGGRLRDTQYF
CDR3 DNA: TGTGCCAGCAGTCCAGCTAGCGGGGGAAGGTTACGGGATACGCAGTATTTT

D gene: TRBD2
clone size: once
V gene: TRBV19
J gene: TRBJ2-1
CDR3 protein: CASSIGGGTSYNEQFF
CDR3 DNA: TGTGCCAGTAGTATAGGGGGAGGGACGTCCTACAATGAGCAGTTCTTC

D gene: -
clone size: -
V gene: TRBV6-5
J gene: TRBJ1-2
CDR3 protein: CASTEAGDLNYGYTF
CDR3 DNA: TGTGCCAGCACCGAGGCCGGGGATTTAAACTATGGCTACACCTTC

D gene: TRBD1
clone size: -
V gene: TRBV27
J gene: TRBJ2-7
CDR3 protein: CASSPGQATYEQYF
CDR3 DNA: TGTGCCAGCAGTCCGGGACAGGCGACCTACGAGCAGTACTTC

D gene: TRBD1
clone size: -
V gene: TRBV29-1
J gene: TRBJ2-7
CDR3 protein: CSGKGQGGYEQYF
CDR3 DNA: TGCAGCGGGAAGGGACAGGGAGGCTACGAGCAGTACTTC

D gene: -
clone size: -
V gene: TRBV6-5
J gene: TRBJ2-2
CDR3 protein: CASSYSGDTGELFF
CDR3 DNA: TGTGCCAGCAGTTACTCAGGGGACACCGGGGAGCTGTTTTTT

D gene: TRBD2
clone size: -
V gene: TRBV6-1
J gene: TRBJ2-7
CDR3 protein: CASSDWTSGSDEQYF
CDR3 DNA: TGTGCCAGCAGTGACTGGACTAGCGGGAGCGACGAGCAGTACTTC

D gene: TRBD1
clone size: once
V gene: TRBV28
J gene: TRBJ2-3
CDR3 protein: CASSNRGLWDTQYF
CDR3 DNA: TGTGCCAGCAGTAACAGGGGGCTGTGGGATACGCAGTATTTT

D gene: TRBD1
clone size: once
V gene: TRBV7-9
J gene: TRBJ1-5
CDR3 protein: CASSSSRTGDRQPQHF
CDR3 DNA: TGTGCCAGCAGCTCTTCCAGGACAGGGGATCGCCAGCCCCAGCATTTT

D gene: TRBD2
clone size: few
V gene: TRBV12-3/TRBV12-4
J gene: TRBJ2-1
CDR3 protein: CASSPRLAGSSYNEQFF
CDR3 DNA: TGTGCCAGCAGCCCCCGACTAGCGGGGTCCTCCTACAATGAGCAGTTCTTC

D gene: -
clone size: -
V gene: TRBV28
J gene: TRBJ2-7
CDR3 protein: CASSLSPPGMNEQYF
CDR3 DNA: TGTGCCAGCAGTTTATCGCCGCCAGGCATGAACGAGCAGTACTTC

D gene: -
clone size: -
V gene: TRBV19
J gene: TRBJ2-2
CDR3 protein: CASSTGDGNTGELFF
CDR3 DNA: TGTGCCAGTAGTACCGGGGACGGGAACACCGGGGAGCTGTTTTTT

D gene: -
clone size: once
V gene: TRBV27
J gene: TRBJ1-5
CDR3 protein: CASRTAGSNQPQHF
CDR3 DNA: TGTGCCAGCAGAACTGCCGGTAGCAATCAGCCCCAGCATTTT

D gene: TRBD1
clone size: -
V gene: TRBV10-3
J gene: TRBJ1-1
CDR3 protein: CAIGTGEEVNTEAFF
CDR3 DNA: TGTGCCATCGGGACAGGGGAGGAGGTGAACACTGAAGCTTTCTTT

D gene: TRBD2
clone size: once
V gene: TRBV5-1
J gene: TRBJ2-1
CDR3 protein: CASSFSGIGNEQFF
CDR3 DNA: TGCGCCAGCAGCTTTAGCGGGATAGGCAATGAGCAGTTCTTC

D gene: -
clone size: -
V gene: TRBV28
J gene: TRBJ2-5
CDR3 protein: CASSLRLGQQETQYF
CDR3 DNA: TGTGCCAGCAGTTTAAGGCTTGGCCAACAAGAGACCCAGTACTTC

D gene: -
clone size: -
V gene: TRBV5-4
J gene: TRBJ2-1
CDR3 protein: CASSFYRSYNEQFF
CDR3 DNA: TGTGCCAGCAGCTTCTACCGATCCTACAATGAGCAGTTCTTC

D gene: -
clone size: -
V gene: TRBV10-3
J gene: TRBJ1-5
CDR3 protein: CAISETMMGLARPQHF
CDR3 DNA: TGTGCCATCAGTGAGACTATGATGGGCCTTGCCCGGCCCCAGCATTTT

D gene: TRBD2
clone size: -
V gene: TRBV27
J gene: TRBJ2-7
CDR3 protein: CASRRTSTDEQYF
CDR3 DNA: TGTGCCAGCAGACGGACTAGCACCGACGAGCAGTACTTC

D gene: -
clone size: once
V gene: TRBV28
J gene: TRBJ1-1
CDR3 protein: CASRHLGAEAFF
CDR3 DNA: TGTGCCAGCAGACATCTGGGAGCTGAAGCTTTCTTT

D gene: -
clone size: -
V gene: TRBV19
J gene: TRBJ1-1
CDR3 protein: CASGVLNTEAFF
CDR3 DNA: TGTGCCAGTGGAGTATTAAACACTGAAGCTTTCTTT

D gene: -
clone size: -
V gene: TRBV5-6
J gene: TRBJ1-1
CDR3 protein: CASSFVAAEMNTEAFF
CDR3 DNA: TGTGCCAGCAGCTTTGTCGCGGCGGAGATGAACACTGAAGCTTTCTTT

D gene: TRBD1
clone size: few
V gene: TRBV5-4
J gene: TRBJ1-2
CDR3 protein: CASSRGGPNYGYTF
CDR3 DNA: TGTGCCAGCAGCCGAGGGGGCCCTAACTATGGCTACACCTTC